This TCR beta chain emerged from a study of regulatory and conventional T cells in RAG deficiency. Findings and caveats of the study: Shorter CDR3s in all patient subsets; >90% Treg-Tconv overlap in Omenn.

Comments on this clone: Antigen unknown. The same CDR3 also results from other DNA sequences found in this sample.

Some clones are missing from TCRdb's copy, which holds only in-frame ones; the method was immunoSEQ multiplex PCR. The sample includes tens of thousands of clones, approximately 90% of them seen just once. The data were also submitted as part of a second study, on regulatory T cells. That work adds: The PCR used 52 TRBV and 13 TRBJ primers.

The sequence derives from a human donor in good health. The sample was CD8+ T cells sorted from blood.

As DNA, the CDR3 is TGTGCCAGCAGCCTGAATCAGCCCCAGCATTTT. This gives the protein CASSLNQPQHF. The V and J genes are TRBV28 and TRBJ1-5, with D hard to call. Deletions cut 6 bases from V and 4 bases from J, with 4 bases between. The CDR3 is 11 amino acids. In germline, CDR1 is MDHEN, CDR2 SYDVKM.